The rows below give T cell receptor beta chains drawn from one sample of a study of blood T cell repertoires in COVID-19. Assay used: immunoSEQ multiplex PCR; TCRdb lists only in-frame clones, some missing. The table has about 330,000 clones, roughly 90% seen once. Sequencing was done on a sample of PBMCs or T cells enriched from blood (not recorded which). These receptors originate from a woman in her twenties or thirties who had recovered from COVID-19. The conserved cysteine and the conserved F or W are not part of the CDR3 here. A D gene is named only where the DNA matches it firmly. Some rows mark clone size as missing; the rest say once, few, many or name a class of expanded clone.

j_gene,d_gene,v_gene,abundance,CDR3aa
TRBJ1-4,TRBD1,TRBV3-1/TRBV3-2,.,ASSLGTGAEKLF
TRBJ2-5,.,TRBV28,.,ASNIGGGQETQY
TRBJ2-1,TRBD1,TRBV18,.,ASSSGGVTSYNEQF
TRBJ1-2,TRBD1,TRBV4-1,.,ASSHPGQGVGYT
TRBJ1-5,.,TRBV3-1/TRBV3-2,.,ASTEGWVSNQPQH
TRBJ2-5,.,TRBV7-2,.,ASSLISQGFFRETQY
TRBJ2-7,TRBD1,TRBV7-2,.,ASSGTGDSSYEQY
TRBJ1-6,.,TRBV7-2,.,ASSLGPVTGINSPLH
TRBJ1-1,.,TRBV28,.,ASSYGRGRSDEAF
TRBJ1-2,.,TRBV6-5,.,ASRRDSYGYT
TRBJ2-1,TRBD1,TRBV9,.,ASSGFVTGGGDEQF
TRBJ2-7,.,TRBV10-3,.,AISESPGVRPYEQY
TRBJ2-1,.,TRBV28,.,ASRAVGLPRAYNEQF
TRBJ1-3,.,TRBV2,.,ASSRTLSGNTIY
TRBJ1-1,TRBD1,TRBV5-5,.,ASSSAGGMGLGTEAF
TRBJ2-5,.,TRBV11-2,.,ASSLVFGQETQY
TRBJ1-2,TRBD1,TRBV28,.,ASSPRTGFNYGYT
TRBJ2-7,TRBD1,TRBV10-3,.,AISDPPGQGPVYEQY
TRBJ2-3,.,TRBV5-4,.,ASSLGFTSTDTQY
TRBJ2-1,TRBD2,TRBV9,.,ASSVGLAGDKRQF
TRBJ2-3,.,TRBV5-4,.,ASSLVTGADTQY
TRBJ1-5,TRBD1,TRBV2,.,ASRIGTGGTQPQH
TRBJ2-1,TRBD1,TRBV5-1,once,ASSTQGAIDEQF
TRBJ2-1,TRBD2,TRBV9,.,ASSVVGGSYNEQF
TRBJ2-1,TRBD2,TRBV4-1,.,ASSRAFSPSGRAFSYNEQF
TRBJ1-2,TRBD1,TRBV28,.,ASSQQGGPYGYT
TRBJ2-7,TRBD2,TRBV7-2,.,ASSPSTSGLYEQY
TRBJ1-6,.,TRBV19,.,ASNLGPNSPLH
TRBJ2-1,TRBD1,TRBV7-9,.,ASSPGDRAGNEQF
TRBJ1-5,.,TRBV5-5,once,ASTGGDDQPQH
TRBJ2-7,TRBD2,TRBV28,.,ASSSPDWGLSEQY
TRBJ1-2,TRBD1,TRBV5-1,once,ASSIGTVLQGYGYT
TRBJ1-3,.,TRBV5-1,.,ASSLMTGISGNTIY
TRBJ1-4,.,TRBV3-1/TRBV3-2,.,ASSQGWDTYNEKLF
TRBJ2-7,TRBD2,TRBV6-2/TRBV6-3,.,ASSSPAGGSYEQY
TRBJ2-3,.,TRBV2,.,ASSYQGLGDTDTQY
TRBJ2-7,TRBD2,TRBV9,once,ASSVLSGTSGRPTYEQY
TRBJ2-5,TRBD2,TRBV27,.,ASRPSSGGPLY
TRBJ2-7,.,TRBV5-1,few,ASSLGLTGDSEQY
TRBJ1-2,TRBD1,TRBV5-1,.,ASSYNSGGYGYT
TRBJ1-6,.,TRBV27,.,ASSSGNSPLH
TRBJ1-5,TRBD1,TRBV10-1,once,ASSKRDSAGNQPQH
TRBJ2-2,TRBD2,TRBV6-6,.,ASASGPNTGELF
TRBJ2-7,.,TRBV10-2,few,ATNVQGGYYEQY
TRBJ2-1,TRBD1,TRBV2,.,ASNNRGRRKAYNEQF
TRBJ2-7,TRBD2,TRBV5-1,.,ASSPRTSGTPYEQY
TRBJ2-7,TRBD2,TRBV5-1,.,ASSPPASGRDYEQY
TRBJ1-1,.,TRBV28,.,ASSNPRAEAF
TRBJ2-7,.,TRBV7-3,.,ASSPGVGEQY
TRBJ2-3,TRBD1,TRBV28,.,ASSIRTGTTTDTQY
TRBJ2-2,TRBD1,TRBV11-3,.,ASRRTGGGNTGELF
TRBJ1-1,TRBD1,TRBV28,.,ASSMGQGVYTEAF
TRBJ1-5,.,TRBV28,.,ASSSAGGEQPQH